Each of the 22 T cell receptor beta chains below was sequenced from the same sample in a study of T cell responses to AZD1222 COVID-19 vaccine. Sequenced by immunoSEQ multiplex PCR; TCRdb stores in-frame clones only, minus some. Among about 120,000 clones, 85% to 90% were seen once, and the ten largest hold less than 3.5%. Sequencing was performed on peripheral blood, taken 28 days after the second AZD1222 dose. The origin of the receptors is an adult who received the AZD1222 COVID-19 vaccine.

This CDR3 reads CSVGQGGAGNTIYF. DNA for the CDR3: TGCAGCGTGGGACAGGGGGGAGCTGGAAACACCATATATTTT. The chain joins TRBV29-1 to TRBJ1-3; 11 positions agree with TRBD1. The CDR3 length is 14 residues. Losses at the gene ends were 6 bases for V and 2 bases for J; bases not matched to a gene: 3. Germline assignment: CDR1 SQVTM and CDR2 ANQGSEA. Using reference TRBV29-1 and TRBJ1-3 for the parts outside the CDR3, the full variable domain is SAVISQKPSRDICQRGTSLTIQCQVDSQVTMMFWYRQQPGQSLTLIATANQGSEATYESGFVIDKFPISRPNLTFSTLTVSNMSPEDSSIYLCSVGQGGAGNTIYFGEGSWLTVV.

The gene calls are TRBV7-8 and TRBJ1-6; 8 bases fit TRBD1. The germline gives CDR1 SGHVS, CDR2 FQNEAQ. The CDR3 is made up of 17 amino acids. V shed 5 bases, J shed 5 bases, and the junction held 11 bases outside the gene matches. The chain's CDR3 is CASSLTSGTGHNSPLHF. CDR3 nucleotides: TGTGCCAGCAGCCTTACAAGTGGGACAGGACATAATTCACCCCTCCACTTT.

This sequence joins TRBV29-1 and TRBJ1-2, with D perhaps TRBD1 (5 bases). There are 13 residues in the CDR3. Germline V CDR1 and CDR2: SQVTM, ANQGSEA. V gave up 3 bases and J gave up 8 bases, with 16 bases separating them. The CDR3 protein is CSVETVGGLGYTF. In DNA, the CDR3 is TGCAGCGTTGAGACGGTGGGGGGGTTAGGCTACACCTTC.

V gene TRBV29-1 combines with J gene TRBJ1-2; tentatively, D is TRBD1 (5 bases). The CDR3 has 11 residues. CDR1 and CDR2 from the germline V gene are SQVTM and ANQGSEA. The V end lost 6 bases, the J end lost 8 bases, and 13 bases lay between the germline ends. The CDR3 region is CSVADPGGYTF. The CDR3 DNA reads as TGCAGCGTGGCGGACCCAGGGGGCTACACCTTC.

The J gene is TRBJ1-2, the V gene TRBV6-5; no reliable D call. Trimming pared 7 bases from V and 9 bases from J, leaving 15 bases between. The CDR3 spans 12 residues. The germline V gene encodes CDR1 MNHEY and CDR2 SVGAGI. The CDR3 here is CASTSRRESYTF. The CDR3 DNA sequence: TGTGCCAGCACCTCCCGCCGAGAAAGCTACACCTTC.

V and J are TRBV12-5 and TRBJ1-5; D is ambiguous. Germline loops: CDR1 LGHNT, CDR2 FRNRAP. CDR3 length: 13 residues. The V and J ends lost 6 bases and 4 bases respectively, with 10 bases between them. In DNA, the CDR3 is TGTGCTAGTGGCTACGGCCATAATCAGCCCCAGCATTTT. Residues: CASGYGHNQPQHF.

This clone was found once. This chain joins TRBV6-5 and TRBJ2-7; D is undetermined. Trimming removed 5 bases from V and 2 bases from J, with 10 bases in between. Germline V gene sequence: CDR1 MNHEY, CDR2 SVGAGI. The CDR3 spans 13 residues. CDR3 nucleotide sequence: TGTGCCAGCAGTAAGCAGGTGGCCTACGAGCAGTACTTC. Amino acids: CASSKQVAYEQYF.

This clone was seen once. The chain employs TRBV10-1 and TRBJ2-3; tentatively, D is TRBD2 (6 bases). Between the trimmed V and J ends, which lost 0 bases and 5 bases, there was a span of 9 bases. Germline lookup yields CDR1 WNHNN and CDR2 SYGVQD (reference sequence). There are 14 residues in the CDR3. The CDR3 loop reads CASSESTGVDTQYF. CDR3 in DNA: TGCGCCAGCAGTGAGTCGACGGGGGTAGATACGCAGTATTTT.

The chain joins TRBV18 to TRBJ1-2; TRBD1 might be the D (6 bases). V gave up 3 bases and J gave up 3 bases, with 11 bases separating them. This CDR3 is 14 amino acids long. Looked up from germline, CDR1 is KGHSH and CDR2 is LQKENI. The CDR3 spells CASSPDSIHYGYTF. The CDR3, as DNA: TGTGCCAGCTCACCGGACAGTATACACTATGGCTACACCTTC.

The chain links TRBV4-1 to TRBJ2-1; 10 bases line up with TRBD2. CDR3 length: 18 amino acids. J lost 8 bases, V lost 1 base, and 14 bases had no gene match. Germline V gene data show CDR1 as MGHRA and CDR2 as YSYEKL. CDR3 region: CASSQVSGLVAGGYEQFF. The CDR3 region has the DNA TGCGCCAGCAGCCAAGTTTCGGGATTGGTAGCGGGGGGTTATGAGCAGTTCTTC.

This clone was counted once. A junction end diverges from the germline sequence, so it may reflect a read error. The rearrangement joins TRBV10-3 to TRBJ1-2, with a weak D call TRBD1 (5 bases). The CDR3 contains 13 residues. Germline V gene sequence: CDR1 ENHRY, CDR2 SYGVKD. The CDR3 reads CAITEPGGDGYTF. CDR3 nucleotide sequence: TGTGCCATCACTGAGCCTGGGGGTGACGGCTACACCTTC.

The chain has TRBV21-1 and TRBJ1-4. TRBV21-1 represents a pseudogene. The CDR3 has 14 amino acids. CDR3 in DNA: TGTGCCAGCAGCCCAACGATACTGGGGGAAAAACTGTTTTTT. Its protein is CASSPTILGEKLFF.

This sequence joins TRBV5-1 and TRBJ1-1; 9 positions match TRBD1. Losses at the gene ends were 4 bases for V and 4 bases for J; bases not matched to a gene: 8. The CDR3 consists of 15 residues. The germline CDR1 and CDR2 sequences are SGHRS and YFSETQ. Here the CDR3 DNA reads TGCGCCAGCAGCCGGACAGGGGAAAAGAGCACTGAAGCTTTCTTT. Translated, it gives CASSRTGEKSTEAFF.

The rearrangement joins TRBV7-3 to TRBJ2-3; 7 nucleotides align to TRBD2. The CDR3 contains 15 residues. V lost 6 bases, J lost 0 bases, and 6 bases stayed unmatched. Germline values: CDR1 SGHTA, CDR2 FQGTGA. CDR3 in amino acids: CASSSNGGSTDTQYF. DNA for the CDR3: TGTGCCAGCAGTTCCAACGGGGGGAGCACAGATACGCAGTATTTT. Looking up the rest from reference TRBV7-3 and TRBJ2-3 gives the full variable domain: GAGVSQTPSNKVTEKGKYVELRCDPISGHTALYWYRQSLGQGPEFLIYFQGTGAADDSGLPNDRFFAVRPEGSVSTLKIQRTERGDSAVYLCASSSNGGSTDTQYFGPGTRLTVL.

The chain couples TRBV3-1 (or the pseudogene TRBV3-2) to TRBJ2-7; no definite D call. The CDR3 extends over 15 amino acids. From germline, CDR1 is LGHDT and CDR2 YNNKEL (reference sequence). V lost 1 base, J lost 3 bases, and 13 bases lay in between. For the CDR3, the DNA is TGTGCCAGCAGCCAAGCGCTGGACGGATTCTACGAGCAGTACTTC. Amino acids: CASSQALDGFYEQYF.

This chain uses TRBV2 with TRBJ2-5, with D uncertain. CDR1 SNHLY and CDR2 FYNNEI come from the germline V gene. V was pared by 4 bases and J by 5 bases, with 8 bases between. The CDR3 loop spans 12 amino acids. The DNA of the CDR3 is TGTGCCAGCAGTGGAGGCTCTGAGACCCAGTACTTC. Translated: CASSGGSETQYF.

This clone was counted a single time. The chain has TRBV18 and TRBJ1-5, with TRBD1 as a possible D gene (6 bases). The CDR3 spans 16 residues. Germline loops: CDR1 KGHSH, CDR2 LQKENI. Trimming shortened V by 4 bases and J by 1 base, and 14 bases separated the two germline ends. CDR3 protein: CASSLAGVLSNQPQHF. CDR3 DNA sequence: TGTGCCAGCTCACTGGCAGGGGTTTTAAGCAATCAGCCCCAGCATTTT. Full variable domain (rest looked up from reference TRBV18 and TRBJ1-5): NAGVMQNPRHLVRRRGQEARLRCSPMKGHSHVYWYRQLPEEGLKFMVYLQKENIIDESGMPKERFSAEFPKEGPSILRIQQVVRGDSAAYFCASSLAGVLSNQPQHFGDGTRLSIL.

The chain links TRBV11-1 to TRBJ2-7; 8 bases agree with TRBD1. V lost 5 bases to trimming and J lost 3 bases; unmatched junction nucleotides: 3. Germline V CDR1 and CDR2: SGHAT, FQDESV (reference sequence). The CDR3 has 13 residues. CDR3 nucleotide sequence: TGTGCCAGCAGCCTGGACAGGGTCTACGAGCAGTACTTC. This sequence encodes CASSLDRVYEQYF.

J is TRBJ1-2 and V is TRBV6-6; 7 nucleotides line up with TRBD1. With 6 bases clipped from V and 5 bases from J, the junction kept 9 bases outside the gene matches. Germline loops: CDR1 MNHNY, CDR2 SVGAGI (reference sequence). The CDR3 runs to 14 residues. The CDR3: CASSYLTGDYGYTF. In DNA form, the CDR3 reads TGTGCCAGCAGCTACCTCACAGGGGATTATGGCTACACCTTC.

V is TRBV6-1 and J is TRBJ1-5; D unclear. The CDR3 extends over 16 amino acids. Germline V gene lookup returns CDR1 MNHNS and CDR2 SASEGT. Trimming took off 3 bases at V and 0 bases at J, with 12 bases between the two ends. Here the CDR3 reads CASSDPLEDSNQPQHF. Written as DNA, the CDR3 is TGTGCCAGCAGTGACCCTCTAGAGGATAGCAATCAGCCCCAGCATTTT.

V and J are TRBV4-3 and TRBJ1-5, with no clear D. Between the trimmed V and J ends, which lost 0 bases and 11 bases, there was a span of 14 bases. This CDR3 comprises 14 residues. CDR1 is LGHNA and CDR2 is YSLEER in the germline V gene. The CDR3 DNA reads TGCGCCAGCAGCCAAGATCGGAGTTTTGGGACCCAGCATTTT. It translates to CASSQDRSFGTQHF.

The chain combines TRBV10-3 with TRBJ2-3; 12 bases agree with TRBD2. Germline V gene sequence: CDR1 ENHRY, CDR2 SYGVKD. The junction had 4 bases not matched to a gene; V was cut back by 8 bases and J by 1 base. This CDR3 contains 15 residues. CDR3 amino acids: CAIGTSGGRTDTQYF. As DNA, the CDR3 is TGTGCCATCGGAACTAGCGGGGGGCGCACAGATACGCAGTATTTT.